The 3 T cell receptor beta chains listed next were all sequenced from one sample in a study of cytomegalovirus exposure and HLA in healthy donors. In the PCR, 60 Vbeta and 13 Jbeta primers were used. TCRdb's table, derived via immunoSEQ multiplex PCR, lists solely in-frame clones and lacks some. The repertoire holds about 98,000 clones, with about two thirds as singletons. The sample was PBMCs. Every receptor here comes from a female donor in good health and CMV-seronegative.

The J gene is TRBJ1-2, the V gene TRBV6-5; 11 bases align to TRBD1. The ends lost 4 bases at V and 7 bases at J; junction bases unmatched: 2. The V gene's germline CDR1 is MNHEY and CDR2 SVGAGI. The CDR3 runs to 13 residues. This CDR3 is CASSSGTGGGYTF. The CDR3 DNA sequence: TGTGCCAGCAGTTCCGGGACAGGGGGTGGCTACACCTTC.

This clone was seen a few times. This sequence joins TRBV15 and TRBJ2-1; TRBD1 matches at 8 bases. The CDR3 contains 15 residues. The germline V gene has CDR1 LNHNV and CDR2 YYDKDF (reference sequence). V dropped 7 bases and J dropped 3; count of bases not matched to a gene: 8. Written as DNA, the CDR3 is TGTGCCACCAACAGCGATACAGGGGGCTACAATGAGCAGTTCTTC. Its protein is CATNSDTGGYNEQFF.

This clone was seen only a few times. The V and J genes are TRBV30 and TRBJ1-1; TRBD1 agrees at 7 bases. V lost 6 bases to trimming and J lost 5 bases; unmatched junction nucleotides: 18. The CDR3 loop spans 16 amino acids. The germline CDR1 and CDR2 sequences are GTSNPN and SVGIG (reference sequence). DNA of the CDR3: TGTGCCTGCAGGGATCGGACAGGTCGATTGAGTACTGAAGCTTTCTTT. This encodes CACRDRTGRLSTEAFF.